The entry below gives a single T cell receptor (beta chain) sequence along with its context. The CDR3 consists of 12 residues. In germline, CDR1 is SEHNR, CDR2 FQNEAQ (reference sequence). Trimming removed 1 base at V and 9 bases at J, with 7 bases between. The data stem from a study of technical replicates of blood from a few donors. Produced via immunoSEQ multiplex PCR; TCRdb's table is partial and in-frame only. This sample has tens of thousands of clones; approximately 90% occur once, and the top ten carry 0.42%. The sample was T cells isolated from PBMCs. This sequence joins TRBV7-9 and TRBJ2-1; D is possibly TRBD2 (6 bases). The clonotype comes from a human donor in good health. This CDR3 is CASSLGGGEQFF. CDR3 in DNA: TGTGCCAGCAGCTTAGGGGGAGGTGAGCAGTTCTTC.